These 8 T cell receptor beta chains came from one sample sequenced in a study of T cell repertoires in cytomegalovirus infection. The antigens of these receptors remain unknown. TCRdb ran MiXCR on the reads and lists one entry per CDR3 protein. This sample has 200,000 or so distinct CDR3 sequences, with around 35% found just once. The input for sequencing was CD8+ T cells from cultured PBMCs, taken from culture after CMV antigen stimulation. These receptors all stem from a human donor in good health (CMV status not recorded). Some clones in this sample may be carry-over from other donors' samples.

Concerning this clonotype itself: The CDR3 carries no conserved terminal phenylalanine or tryptophan, so it likely arises from a read error. This chain links TRBV4-1 with TRBJ1-2; D call uncertain. This CDR3 spans 15 amino acids. Germline V gene lookup returns CDR1 MGHRA and CDR2 YSYEKL. CDR3 sequence: CASSRSRTDNYVYTL. CDR3 in DNA: TGCGCCAGCAGCCGGTCAAGGACGGATAACTATGTCTACACCTTA.

This rearrangement joins TRBV27 to TRBJ1-6; D not certain. There are 16 residues in the CDR3. The germline gives CDR1 MNHEY, CDR2 SMNVEV (reference sequence). With 5 bases removed from V and 0 bases from J, the gap between germline ends came to 11 bases. The CDR3 here is CASSPLGSSYNSPLHF. In DNA, the CDR3 is TGTGCCAGCAGTCCCCTTGGGAGCTCCTATAATTCACCCCTCCACTTT.

This clonotype was recorded many times. The chain employs TRBV12-5 and TRBJ1-2; 7 bases fit TRBD1. V shed 7 bases and J 4 bases; nucleotides not matched to a gene: 12. CDR1 and CDR2 (germline): LGHNT, FRNRAP. The CDR3 is made up of 15 amino acids. In DNA form, the CDR3 reads TGTGCTAGTGCCCCGCGCGGACAGGAGAGCTATGGCTACACCTTC. Translated: CASAPRGQESYGYTF.

This chain connects TRBV6-5 to TRBJ1-2; TRBD1 matches at 8 bases. Trimming removed 6 bases from V and 3 bases from J; junction bases left unmatched: 9. Per germline, CDR1 MNHEY and CDR2 SVGAGI. The CDR3 extends over 15 amino acids. The CDR3 sequence: CASSTTDREDYGYTF. The DNA for the CDR3 is TGTGCCAGCAGCACGACGGACAGGGAAGACTATGGCTACACCTTC.

The table lists this clonotype with many counts. The chain carries TRBV7-2 and TRBJ2-1; D is possibly TRBD1 or TRBD2 (5 bases each). CDR3 length: 15 amino acids. The ends were cut back, 1 base at V and 0 bases at J, with 7 bases in the middle. Germline-derived CDR1 and CDR2 are SGHTA and FQGNSA. The CDR3: CASSLGGNSYNEQFF. For the CDR3, the DNA is TGTGCCAGCAGCTTAGGGGGGAACTCCTACAATGAGCAGTTCTTC. The entire variable domain, with the rest obtained from reference TRBV7-2 and TRBJ2-1, is as follows: GAGVSQSPSNKVTEKGKDVELRCDPISGHTALYWYRQSLGQGLEFLIYFQGNSAPDKSGLPSDRFSAERTGGSVSTLTIQRTQQEDSAVYLCASSLGGNSYNEQFFGPGTRLTVL.

In the case of this clonotype: No conserved phenylalanine or tryptophan ends this CDR3, so it is likely a read error. The rearrangement joins TRBV7-4 to TRBJ2-7; a possible D gene is TRBD1 (6 bases). V was clipped by 5 bases and J by 1 base, with 9 bases between them. Looked up from germline, CDR1 is SGHVT and CDR2 is SQSDAQ. The CDR3 extends over 13 amino acids. CDR3 sequence (DNA): TGTGCCAGCAGCATGGGACATTCCTACGAGCAGTACTTA. Its protein product is CASSMGHSYEQYL.

V usage is TRBV6-5 and J usage is TRBJ2-7; 9 bases are a match to TRBD1. CDR1 is MNHEY and CDR2 is SVGAGI in the germline V gene. V was pared by 1 base and J by 3 bases, with 7 bases of the junction left unmatched. The CDR3 loop spans 16 amino acids. The CDR3 protein is CASSYFTGGGIYEQYF. The CDR3 nucleotides read TGTGCCAGCAGTTACTTTACAGGGGGCGGAATCTACGAGCAGTACTTC.

This sequence joins TRBV29-1 and TRBJ1-2; TRBD1 aligns across 9 bases. Germline values: CDR1 SQVTM, CDR2 ANQGSEA. The CDR3 runs 14 residues. Trimming at V came to 0 bases and at J to 4 bases, leaving 3 bases not matched to a gene. The CDR3 coding sequence is TGCAGCGTTGAAGAACAGGGGGCCGGCTATGGCTACACCTTC. It codes for CSVEEQGAGYGYTF.